The clone carrying this T cell receptor (beta chain) was seen many times. The antigen remains unidentified. This sample is part of a study of CD8 T cells in ankylosing spondylitis. The study's findings and limits: Reported data indicate significant enrichment of disease-linked clones within matched ankylosing spondylitis synovial fluid. In peripheral blood, disease-linked CD8+ clones occurred at relatively low frequencies. Characteristic, it appeared, of ankylosing spondylitis blood was a TCR beta motif of eight or nine highly homologous variants. A number of the motif variants had already been described in reactive arthritis synovial fluid and blood.

This CDR3 is built from 17 residues. Trimming cost V 0 bases and J 0 bases, with 15 bases left between them. Germline lookup yields CDR1 SQVTM and CDR2 ANQGSEA. In TCRdb, the 5' RACE reads were re-called with MiXCR into one record per CDR3 protein. The sample holds approximately 92,000 distinct CDR3 sequences, roughly 9.6% seen once. Sequenced input: blood, either unsorted or a sorted T cell fraction (not recorded which). This sequence joins TRBV29-1 and TRBJ1-3; possibly TRBD1 for D (5 bases). The clonotype originates from a male donor with ankylosing spondylitis or in good health (not recorded which). The CDR3 DNA reads as TGCAGCGTTGAAGAGGGGCCCGGGGCCGTCTCTGGAAACACCATATATTTT. Its protein is CSVEEGPGAVSGNTIYF.